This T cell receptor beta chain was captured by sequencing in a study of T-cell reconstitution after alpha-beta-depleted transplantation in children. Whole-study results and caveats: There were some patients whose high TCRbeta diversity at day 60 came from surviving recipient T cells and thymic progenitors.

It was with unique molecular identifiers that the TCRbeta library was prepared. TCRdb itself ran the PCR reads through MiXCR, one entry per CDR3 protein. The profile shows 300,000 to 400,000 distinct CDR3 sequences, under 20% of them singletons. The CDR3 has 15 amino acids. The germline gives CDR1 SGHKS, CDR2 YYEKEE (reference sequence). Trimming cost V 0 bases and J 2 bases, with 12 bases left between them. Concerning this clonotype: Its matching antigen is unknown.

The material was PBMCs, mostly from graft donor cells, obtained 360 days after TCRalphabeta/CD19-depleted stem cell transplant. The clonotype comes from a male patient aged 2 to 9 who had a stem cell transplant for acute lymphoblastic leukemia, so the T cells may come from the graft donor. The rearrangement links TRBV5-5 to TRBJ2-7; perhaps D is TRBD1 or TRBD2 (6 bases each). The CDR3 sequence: CASSLAGGAPYEQYF. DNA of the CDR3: TGTGCCAGCAGCTTGGCCGGGGGCGCGCCCTACGAGCAGTACTTC.